Following are 28 T cell receptor beta chains from one sample sequenced in a study of cytotoxic CD8 clonotypes in ibrutinib-treated CLL. Sequenced by immunoSEQ multiplex PCR; TCRdb stores in-frame clones only, minus some. This sample yields about 49,000 clones, of which under 75% are seen a single time; 9.5% to 15% belongs to the top ten. The specimen was PBMCs, collected after 12 months of ibrutinib treatment. These receptors were collected from a human donor with chronic lymphocytic leukemia.

In its sample, this clone was seen a few times. The chain couples TRBV6-6 to TRBJ2-5, with D unresolved. V was shortened by 6 bases and J by 2 bases, with 7 bases between the two germline ends. The length of the CDR3 is 12 residues. CDR1 and CDR2 (germline): MNHNY, SVGAGI (reference sequence). The CDR3 sequence is CASSQHQETQYF. The CDR3 DNA is TGTGCCAGCAGCCAACATCAAGAGACCCAGTACTTC.

This clone was observed a handful of times. The gene calls are TRBV7-9 and TRBJ1-2; no definite D call. The CDR3 spans 12 residues. The germline CDR1 and CDR2 sequences are SEHNR and FQNEAQ (reference sequence). The V end lost 4 bases, the J end lost 5 bases, and 8 bases lay between the germline ends. In DNA, the CDR3 is TGTGCCAGCAGCTCCACGGGGTATGGCTACACCTTC. Its protein is CASSSTGYGYTF.

This chain connects TRBV5-1 to TRBJ2-5; 12 nucleotides align to TRBD1. Germline V gene lookup returns CDR1 SGHRS and CDR2 YFSETQ. The V segment lost 3 bases and the J segment 8 bases; nucleotides outside the gene matches: 5. This CDR3 region has 14 residues. In DNA, the CDR3 is TGCGCCAGCAGCTGGGGACAGGGGGCGCCTACCCAGTACTTC. This encodes CASSWGQGAPTQYF.

The chain uses TRBV5-6 and TRBJ2-5; D unresolved. This CDR3 comprises 12 residues. Germline CDR1 is SGHDT and CDR2 is YYEEEE. With 4 bases removed from V and 5 bases from J, the gap between germline ends came to 9 bases. CDR3 nucleotides: TGTGCCAGCAGCGACGCGGTTGAGACCCAGTACTTC. Protein product: CASSDAVETQYF. The whole variable domain, remainder taken from reference TRBV5-6 and TRBJ2-5, is DAGVTQSPTHLIKTRGQQVTLRCSPKSGHDTVSWYQQALGQGPQFIFQYYEEEERQRGNFPDRFSGHQFPNYSSELNVNALLLGDSALYLCASSDAVETQYFGPGTRLLVL.

V usage is TRBV7-8 and J usage is TRBJ1-6; no definite D call. Germline V CDR1 and CDR2: SGHVS, FQNEAQ. V shed 2 bases and J shed 9 bases, with 8 bases lying between them. The CDR3 length is 13 residues. The chain's CDR3 is CASSLLGRSPLHF. The CDR3 nucleotides read TGTGCCAGCAGCTTACTCGGGCGTTCACCCCTCCACTTT.

This clone was detected a few times. The chain uses TRBV6-6 and TRBJ2-2, with 12 nucleotides matching TRBD2. With V trimmed by 7 bases and J by 6 bases, 6 bases remained unmatched. Germline loops: CDR1 MNHNY, CDR2 SVGAGI (reference sequence). The CDR3 extends over 15 amino acids. For the CDR3, the DNA is TGTGCCAGCACCTCGACTAGCGGGGGACCCGGGGAGCTGTTTTTT. It codes for CASTSTSGGPGELFF.

This chain links TRBV7-2 with TRBJ1-1, with D hard to call. Trimming took 6 bases from V and 1 from J, leaving 12 bases between them. Germline V gene lookup returns CDR1 SGHTA and CDR2 FQGNSA. CDR3 length: 14 amino acids. DNA of the CDR3: TGTGCCAGCAGTCAAGGACGGCGGAACACTGAAGCTTTCTTT. This encodes CASSQGRRNTEAFF.

This chain links TRBV19 with TRBJ1-2, with a possible D match to TRBD1 (5 bases). Germline V CDR1 and CDR2: LNHDA, SQIVND (reference sequence). CDR3 size: 16 residues. V lost 6 bases, J lost 2 bases, and 19 bases lay in between. The CDR3 reads CASSPPISRENYGYTF. CDR3 coding DNA: TGTGCCAGTAGCCCCCCCATCTCCAGGGAGAACTATGGCTACACCTTC.

This clone has a single count. The chain is built from TRBV7-2 and TRBJ1-1; TRBD1 might be the D (5 bases). In germline, CDR1 is SGHTA, CDR2 FQGNSA. The CDR3 consists of 14 residues. Trimming left V 4 bases short and J 4 bases short, with 13 bases between. CDR3 nucleotide sequence: TGTGCCAGCAGCTACCTTTCAGGGACCACTGAAGCTTTCTTT. Residues: CASSYLSGTTEAFF.

The rearrangement links TRBV5-1 to TRBJ2-2; 12 nucleotides match TRBD2. The CDR3 covers 16 residues. Germline CDR1 reads SGHRS; CDR2 reads YFSETQ. After removal of 2 bases from V and 5 bases from J, the junction contained 4 bases not matched to a gene. CDR3 nucleotides: TGCGCCAGCAGCTTAATGACTAGCGGGAGAACCGGGGAGCTGTTTTTT. It encodes CASSLMTSGRTGELFF.

The rearrangement links TRBV13 to TRBJ2-7; D might be TRBD1 (5 bases). Between the trimmed V and J ends, which lost 3 bases and 6 bases, there was a span of 6 bases. CDR3 size: 11 residues. The germline V gene encodes CDR1 PRHDT and CDR2 FYEKMQ (reference sequence). In DNA, the CDR3 is TGTGCCAGCAGCTTCGACAGCGAGCAGTACTTC. It translates to CASSFDSEQYF.

This clone was picked up one time. Written as DNA, the CDR3 is TGTGCCACCAAACTAGCGGGAAGCACAGATACGCAGTATTTT. As protein: CATKLAGSTDTQYF. The chain uses TRBV28 and TRBJ2-3; TRBD2 matches at 10 bases. V was pared by 10 bases and J by 0 bases, with 4 bases of the junction left unmatched. The CDR3 totals 14 residues. CDR1 is MDHEN and CDR2 is SYDVKM in the germline V gene.

The V call is TRBV4-1, the J call TRBJ2-1, with 10 nucleotides matching TRBD2. Trimming cost V 4 bases and J 7 bases; bases outside gene matches: 10. Germline CDR1 is MGHRA and CDR2 is YSYEKL. The CDR3 totals 16 residues. In DNA, the CDR3 is TGCGCCAGCAGCCTTATAGCGGGGGGTGGATGGAATGAGCAGTTCTTC. It translates to CASSLIAGGGWNEQFF.

J is TRBJ2-7 and V is TRBV28; D is perhaps TRBD1 (6 bases). The CDR3 is 13 residues long. Trimming left V 6 bases short and J 1 base short, with 10 bases between. Germline values: CDR1 MDHEN, CDR2 SYDVKM. The CDR3 DNA is TGTGCCAGCAGACCCAGGGGTTCCTACGAGCAGTACTTC. It is translated as CASRPRGSYEQYF.

The CDR3 nucleotides read TGTGCCAGCAGCTCGTTCCAGTCAAATGAAAAACTGTTTTTT. As protein: CASSSFQSNEKLFF. The chain is built from TRBV5-6 and TRBJ1-4; no reliable D call. The CDR3 is 14 residues long. The germline gives CDR1 SGHDT, CDR2 YYEEEE. The V gene lost 3 bases and the J gene lost 5 bases, with 11 bases spanning the gap. Full variable domain (remainder filled in from reference TRBV5-6 and TRBJ1-4): DAGVTQSPTHLIKTRGQQVTLRCSPKSGHDTVSWYQQALGQGPQFIFQYYEEEERQRGNFPDRFSGHQFPNYSSELNVNALLLGDSALYLCASSSFQSNEKLFFGSGTQLSVL.

This clone occurred a few times. The V gene is TRBV18, the J gene TRBJ1-1; D unclear. V gave up 2 bases and J gave up 1 base, with 11 bases separating them. CDR3 length: 15 residues. Looked up from germline, CDR1 is KGHSH and CDR2 is LQKENI. In nucleotides, the CDR3 is TGTGCCAGCTCACCAATCCCGACGAAGAACACTGAAGCTTTCTTT. Translated, it gives CASSPIPTKNTEAFF.

The chain carries TRBV4-1 and TRBJ2-5; TRBD1 aligns across 10 bases. The CDR3 spans 15 residues. V shed 4 bases, J shed 6 bases, and the junction held 8 bases outside the gene matches. From germline, CDR1 is MGHRA and CDR2 YSYEKL. Written as DNA, the CDR3 is TGCGCCAGCAGCCCCCCGGGACAGGGGACTCAGACCCAGTACTTC. This translates into CASSPPGQGTQTQYF.

This rearrangement joins TRBV11-3 to TRBJ2-6, with TRBD1 as a possible D gene (5 bases). Deletions cut 1 base from V and 0 bases from J, with 7 bases between. The CDR3 runs 16 residues. The germline V gene has CDR1 SGHNT and CDR2 YENEEA. CDR3 region: CASSLGQTSGANVLTF. Written as DNA, the CDR3 is TGTGCCAGCAGCTTAGGACAGACCTCTGGGGCCAACGTCCTGACTTTC.

This clone has a single count. Here the CDR3 reads CASSPYRAGELFF. The CDR3 coding sequence is TGTGCCAGCAGCCCATACAGGGCCGGGGAGCTGTTTTTT. The genes are TRBV5-8 and TRBJ2-2; D may be TRBD1 (6 bases). The CDR3 covers 13 residues. Looked up from germline, CDR1 is SGHTS and CDR2 is YDEGEE. V was pared by 4 bases and J by 6 bases, with 10 bases between.

This chain connects TRBV11-2 to TRBJ2-6; maybe TRBD1 (6 bases). Looked up from germline, CDR1 is SGHAT and CDR2 is FQNNGV. This CDR3 is 18 amino acids long. Trimming removed 1 base from V and 0 bases from J, with 13 bases in between. Here the CDR3 reads CASSLGTGSYSGANVLTF. DNA for the CDR3: TGTGCCAGCAGCTTAGGTACAGGGAGTTACTCTGGGGCCAACGTCCTGACTTTC. The variable domain in full, completed from reference TRBV11-2 and TRBJ2-6, reads EAGVAQSPRYKIIEKRQSVAFWCNPISGHATLYWYQQILGQGPKLLIQFQNNGVVDDSQLPKDRFSAERLKGVDSTLKIQPAKLEDSAVYLCASSLGTGSYSGANVLTFGAGSRLTVL.

V usage is TRBV5-1 and J usage is TRBJ1-2; 7 bases line up with TRBD1. Germline-derived CDR1 and CDR2 are SGHRS and YFSETQ. The length of the CDR3 is 15 residues. V shed 4 bases, J shed 0 bases, and the junction held 6 bases outside the gene matches. The CDR3 sequence is CASSTAGTANYGYTF. The DNA of the CDR3 is TGCGCCAGCAGCACCGCCGGGACAGCTAACTATGGCTACACCTTC.

This clone has just a few counts. The chain combines TRBV7-9 with TRBJ2-5; D unclear. The CDR3 covers 13 residues. Trimming took off 1 base at V and 7 bases at J, with 10 bases between the two ends. Germline CDR1 and CDR2: SEHNR and FQNEAQ (reference sequence). DNA of the CDR3: TGTGCCAGCAGCTTAGGCCCCTTGGGGACCCAGTACTTC. It is translated as CASSLGPLGTQYF.

V and J are TRBV9 and TRBJ2-5; 10 bases are a match to TRBD2. J was trimmed by 5 bases and V by 2 bases; bases with no gene match: 12. Germline loops: CDR1 SGDLS, CDR2 YYNGEE. CDR3 length: 17 residues. CDR3 protein: CASSVGQAGGSVETQYF. The CDR3 DNA follows: TGTGCCAGCAGCGTCGGTCAAGCGGGGGGGAGCGTCGAGACCCAGTACTTC.

The chain is built from TRBV7-9 and TRBJ1-1, with 7 bases lining up with TRBD1. V lost 5 bases and J lost 7; bases outside the gene matches: 19. CDR3 length equals 17 residues. The germline gives CDR1 SEHNR, CDR2 FQNEAQ (reference sequence). CDR3 DNA sequence: TGTGCCAGCAGCCCGCCGCCGACAGGGATCAGAACGGTTGAAGCTTTCTTT. Translation: CASSPPPTGIRTVEAFF. Filled out from reference TRBV7-9 and TRBJ1-1, the complete variable domain reads DTGVSQNPRHKITKRGQNVTFRCDPISEHNRLYWYRQTLGQGPEFLTYFQNEAQLEKSRLLSDRFSAERPKGSFSTLEIQRTEQGDSAMYLCASSPPPTGIRTVEAFFGQGTRLTVV.

The CDR3 region has the DNA TGTGCCAGTAGTGACAAGAGCTCCTATAATTCACCCCTCCACTTT. It codes for CASSDKSSYNSPLHF. The chain couples TRBV19 to TRBJ1-6, with unresolved D. The germline gives CDR1 LNHDA, CDR2 SQIVND (reference sequence). Trimming pared 5 bases from V and 0 bases from J, leaving 8 bases between. The CDR3 is 15 residues long.

This chain uses TRBV7-8 with TRBJ2-7; 7 bases match TRBD2. This CDR3 has 15 amino acids. The junction had 8 bases not matched to a gene; V was cut back by 5 bases and J by 1 base. The V gene's germline CDR1 is SGHVS and CDR2 FQNEAQ. Written as DNA, the CDR3 is TGTGCCAGCAGCCGTCGATTGGGGGGGTCCTACGAGCAGTACTTC. Its translation is CASSRRLGGSYEQYF.

This chain joins TRBV5-1 and TRBJ2-7; D unclear. CDR3 size: 12 residues. The V gene lost 0 bases and the J gene lost 5 bases, with 6 bases spanning the gap. Per germline, CDR1 SGHRS and CDR2 YFSETQ. The chain's CDR3 is CASSLEADEQYF. CDR3 bases: TGCGCCAGCAGCTTGGAAGCCGACGAGCAGTACTTC.

This sequence joins TRBV9 and TRBJ2-3, with D hard to call. V lost 0 bases to trimming and J lost 2 bases, with 13 bases between them. Germline V gives CDR1 SGDLS, CDR2 YYNGEE. The length of the CDR3 is 16 residues. The DNA for the CDR3 is TGTGCCAGCAGCGTAGTTTTGTCGGCTAACACAGATACGCAGTATTTT. This translates into CASSVVLSANTDTQYF.